The 24 T cell receptor beta chains reported below all come from one sample, sequenced in a study of OX40 agonist ivuxolimab in advanced cancers. The protocol was immunoSEQ multiplex PCR, while the TCRdb copy is restricted to in-frame clones and leaves out a portion. Among 40,000 to 45,000 clones listed, 80% were seen once. This material consisted of CD4+ or CD8+ T cells sorted from blood, taken in a trial of the OX40 agonist ivuxolimab. The receptors were gathered from an adult with an advanced solid tumor such as melanoma, head and neck, liver or kidney cancer.

The chain uses TRBV10-1 and TRBJ2-5; D is uncertain. Trimming stripped 6 bases from V and 0 bases from J, with 5 bases between. The germline gives CDR1 WNHNN, CDR2 SYGVQD (reference sequence). The CDR3 covers 12 residues. CDR3 region: CASRADQETQYF. The CDR3 region has the DNA TGCGCCAGCAGAGCAGACCAAGAGACCCAGTACTTC.

The chain couples TRBV28 to TRBJ2-3, with D unresolved. Trimming shortened V by 8 bases and J by 4 bases, and 16 bases separated the two germline ends. The CDR3 extends over 14 amino acids. Per germline, CDR1 MDHEN and CDR2 SYDVKM. CDR3 DNA: TGTGCCAGCGGCCGGAACCCTTACCCAGATACGCAGTATTTT. Translated, it gives CASGRNPYPDTQYF.

This clone has only one observation. V and J are TRBV27 and TRBJ1-2, with a possible D match to TRBD1 (6 bases). CDR3 length: 13 amino acids. Trimming pared 3 bases from V and 3 bases from J, leaving 8 bases between. CDR1 and CDR2 from the germline V gene are MNHEY and SMNVEV (reference sequence). Written as DNA, the CDR3 is TGTGCCAGCAGTTTCTCAGGGGACTATGGCTACACCTTC. This encodes CASSFSGDYGYTF.

Only a few counts were recorded for this clone. The rearrangement links TRBV19 to TRBJ2-5, with TRBD2 matching 7 bases. J lost 4 bases, V lost 3 bases, and 5 bases had no gene match. The CDR3 runs 14 residues. In germline, CDR1 is LNHDA, CDR2 SQIVND (reference sequence). CDR3 sequence (DNA): TGTGCCAGTAGTATGGGGGGGATCTCAGAGACCCAGTACTTC. As protein: CASSMGGISETQYF.

The rearrangement links TRBV28 to TRBJ1-5; D remains ambiguous. V lost 3 bases and J lost 6, with 3 bases in between. CDR1 is MDHEN, CDR2 SYDVKM, per germline. There are 11 residues in the CDR3. The CDR3 sequence is CASSFGQPQHF. Here the CDR3 DNA reads TGTGCCAGCAGTTTTGGTCAGCCCCAGCATTTT.

CDR3: CASSLDGLDTSYEQYF. The CDR3 nucleotides are TGCGCCAGCAGCTTGGATGGACTCGATACCTCCTACGAGCAGTACTTC. The gene calls are TRBV5-1 and TRBJ2-7, with D maybe TRBD2 (5 bases). The CDR3 length is 16 residues. Per the germline V gene, CDR1 is SGHRS and CDR2 is YFSETQ. V was pared by 0 bases and J by 0 bases, with 13 bases between.

This clone was recorded a few times. The chain employs TRBV5-4 and TRBJ1-1; TRBD1 aligns across 7 bases. J lost 5 bases, V lost 4 bases, and 11 bases had no gene match. The CDR3 sequence is 15 residues long. From germline, CDR1 is SGHNT and CDR2 YYREEE (reference sequence). The CDR3 sequence: CASSVGGKEGTEAFF. In nucleotides, the CDR3 is TGTGCCAGCAGCGTAGGGGGCAAAGAGGGTACTGAAGCTTTCTTT.

This clone was counted a few times. This chain uses TRBV19 with TRBJ2-1; D may be TRBD2 (5 bases). The CDR3 spans 17 residues. The V end lost 1 base, the J end lost 0 bases, and 13 bases lay between the germline ends. Germline CDR1 is LNHDA and CDR2 is SQIVND (reference sequence). This chain's CDR3 is CASSIVGGLSSYNEQFF. DNA for the CDR3: TGTGCCAGTAGTATAGTGGGCGGGTTGAGCTCCTACAATGAGCAGTTCTTC.

This sequence joins TRBV5-1 and TRBJ2-5; 12 bases fit TRBD1. This CDR3 region has 15 residues. Germline loops: CDR1 SGHRS, CDR2 YFSETQ. J lost 5 bases, V lost 4 bases, and 6 bases had no gene match. CDR3 bases: TGCGCCAGCAGCGGGGGGACAGGGGGCTTCGAGACCCAGTACTTC. Its translation is CASSGGTGGFETQYF.

The V and J genes are TRBV18 and TRBJ2-7; either TRBD1 or TRBD2 may supply D (5 bases each). Per germline, CDR1 KGHSH and CDR2 LQKENI. V dropped 1 base and J dropped 6 bases, with 13 bases sitting between them. The CDR3 covers 14 residues. The CDR3 sequence: CASSPRPGSREQYF. The DNA for the CDR3 is TGTGCCAGCTCACCACGCCCAGGGAGTCGCGAGCAGTACTTC.

CDR3 sequence (DNA): TGTGCCATCAGTGAGGGGGGTACTAGCACAGATACGCAGTATTTT. It translates to CAISEGGTSTDTQYF. The chain has TRBV10-3 and TRBJ2-3; D may match TRBD1 or TRBD2 (5 bases each). Trimming removed 2 bases at V and 0 bases at J, with 9 bases between. The CDR3 totals 15 residues. The germline V gene encodes CDR1 ENHRY and CDR2 SYGVKD.

The V gene is TRBV7-6, the J gene TRBJ2-6, with a tentative D call TRBD1 (6 bases). This CDR3 region has 15 residues. The ends were cut back, 5 bases at V and 0 bases at J, with 8 bases in the middle. The germline CDR1 and CDR2 sequences are SGHVS and FNYEAQ. DNA for the CDR3: TGTGCCAGCAGCCGAGGGGGCTCTGGGGCCAACGTCCTGACTTTC. Translation: CASSRGGSGANVLTF.

This clone was counted only a few times. V is TRBV2 and J is TRBJ1-1; the match to TRBD1 covers 9 bases. The CDR3 is 16 residues long. Germline V gives CDR1 SNHLY, CDR2 FYNNEI. Losses at the gene ends were 0 bases for V and 0 bases for J; bases not matched to a gene: 2. The CDR3 here is CASSEAGQGLNTEAFF. The DNA of the CDR3 is TGTGCCAGCAGTGAAGCTGGACAGGGGCTGAACACTGAAGCTTTCTTT. The entire variable domain, with the rest obtained from reference TRBV2 and TRBJ1-1, is as follows: EPEVTQTPSHQVTQMGQEVILRCVPISNHLYFYWYRQILGQKVEFLVSFYNNEISEKSEIFDDQFSVERPDGSNFTLKIRSTKLEDSAMYFCASSEAGQGLNTEAFFGQGTRLTVV.

As for this clone: One junction end does not reproduce the germline sequence, and a read error may be involved. The rearrangement joins TRBV7-7 to TRBJ2-1, with a weak D call TRBD2 (6 bases). The CDR3 spans 15 residues. Germline lookup yields CDR1 SSHAT and CDR2 FNYEAQ (reference sequence). CDR3 DNA sequence: TGTGCTAGCAGCTTAGGCGGGACCCACTACAATGAGCAGTTCTTC. This gives the protein CASSLGGTHYNEQFF.

V usage is TRBV28 and J usage is TRBJ1-1; tentative D call: TRBD1 (5 bases). The germline CDR1 and CDR2 sequences are MDHEN and SYDVKM. CDR3 length: 13 residues. V shed 3 bases and J shed 3 bases, with 8 bases lying between them. The CDR3 loop reads CASSFGGDTEAFF. The CDR3 nucleotides read TGTGCCAGCAGTTTCGGGGGTGACACTGAAGCTTTCTTT.

The chain couples TRBV10-3 to TRBJ2-7; 11 nucleotides match TRBD1. The ends lost 4 bases at V and 3 bases at J; junction bases unmatched: 2. CDR1 ENHRY and CDR2 SYGVKD come from the germline V gene. The CDR3 contains 14 residues. This CDR3 is CAISVGTGGYEQYF. CDR3 in DNA: TGTGCCATCAGTGTGGGGACAGGGGGCTACGAGCAGTACTTC.

The chain joins TRBV19 to TRBJ1-5, with 9 bases that match TRBD1. Germline V CDR1 and CDR2: LNHDA, SQIVND (reference sequence). The V segment lost 6 bases and the J segment 0 bases; nucleotides outside the gene matches: 3. The CDR3 is 15 residues long. The CDR3 nucleotides are TGTGCCAGTAGGGGACAGGGTTTTAGCAATCAGCCCCAGCATTTT. Protein sequence: CASRGQGFSNQPQHF.

This chain uses TRBV5-1 with TRBJ1-4; no definite D call. The V and J ends lost 7 bases and 0 bases respectively, with 13 bases between them. Germline values: CDR1 SGHRS, CDR2 YFSETQ. This CDR3 has 15 residues. As DNA, the CDR3 is TGCGCCAGCTCGGTGACGGCGGCAACTAATGAAAAACTGTTTTTT. As protein: CASSVTAATNEKLFF.

This rearrangement joins TRBV7-9 to TRBJ2-5, with D maybe TRBD1 (6 bases). V lost 4 bases and J 5 bases, leaving 11 bases between the germline ends. This CDR3 region has 13 residues. In germline, CDR1 is SEHNR, CDR2 FQNEAQ (reference sequence). The CDR3 region is CASSWGPGETQYF. CDR3 sequence (DNA): TGTGCCAGCAGCTGGGGGCCGGGGGAGACCCAGTACTTC.

This clone was counted only a few times. This chain uses TRBV5-1 with TRBJ2-7; D gene ambiguous. This CDR3 has 13 residues. V was trimmed by 0 bases and J by 4 bases, leaving 8 bases between them. Per the germline V gene, CDR1 is SGHRS and CDR2 is YFSETQ. CDR3 sequence (DNA): TGCGCCAGCAGCTTGGACCCTGGGTACGAGCAGTACTTC. Translated, it gives CASSLDPGYEQYF.

This chain links TRBV5-1 with TRBJ2-7; D could derive from TRBD1 or TRBD2 (6 bases each). The germline V gene has CDR1 SGHRS and CDR2 YFSETQ. Trimming cost V 4 bases and J 2 bases, with 16 bases left between them. This CDR3 has 15 residues. CDR3 nucleotides: TGCGCCAGCAGCCCGGGGGCAGGGAGCCCCTACGAGCAGTACTTC. Its translation: CASSPGAGSPYEQYF.

This clone was seen just once. The chain is built from TRBV19 and TRBJ1-4, with no clear D. Trimming pared 3 bases from V and 8 bases from J, leaving 13 bases between. The CDR3 has 14 amino acids. Germline values: CDR1 LNHDA, CDR2 SQIVND (reference sequence). DNA of the CDR3: TGTGCCAGTAGTATCTCCGGGGTAGAGGAAAAACTGTTTTTT. This gives the protein CASSISGVEEKLFF.

The chain links TRBV7-2 to TRBJ1-2; TRBD1 is a possible D gene (5 bases). Trimming removed 6 bases from V and 8 bases from J, with 16 bases in between. The CDR3 length is 13 residues. Germline CDR1 is SGHTA and CDR2 is FQGNSA. CDR3 DNA sequence: TGTGCCAGCAGTCCCCGGGGCAGGGTGGGCTACACCTTC. Protein sequence: CASSPRGRVGYTF. Full variable domain (rest looked up from reference TRBV7-2 and TRBJ1-2): GAGVSQSPSNKVTEKGKDVELRCDPISGHTALYWYRQSLGQGLEFLIYFQGNSAPDKSGLPSDRFSAERTGGSVSTLTIQRTQQEDSAVYLCASSPRGRVGYTFGSGTRLTVV.

The chain links TRBV7-2 to TRBJ2-5; 8 nucleotides agree with TRBD2. CDR3 size: 16 residues. Trimming cost V 4 bases and J 5 bases; bases outside gene matches: 12. Germline-derived CDR1 and CDR2 are SGHTA and FQGNSA. CDR3 DNA sequence: TGTGCCAGCAGCTCTAAAAGCGGGAGCCGCCGCGAGACCCAGTACTTC. Amino acid sequence: CASSSKSGSRRETQYF.